These 27 T cell receptor beta chains share one sample of origin, sequenced in a study of Graves' ophthalmopathy and Graves' hyperthyroidism. Using RNA transcripts, the TCR beta CDR3 regions were amplified. Second-round multiplex PCR came after a first-round RT-PCR that employed HTBI primers. One entry per CDR3 protein results from TCRdb running MiXCR on the multiplex PCR reads. The sample lists around 660,000 distinct CDR3 sequences, more than 40% seen once, with more than 2.5% in the top ten. Sequenced material: peripheral blood. The source is an adult man with Graves' ophthalmopathy.

This clonotype was detected ten times or more. Here the CDR3 DNA reads TGTGCCAGCAGCGAACCGGGACAGGGAGTTTTACAGTACTTC. Translation gives CASSEPGQGVLQYF. This chain joins TRBV13 and TRBJ2-7; 9 bases agree with TRBD1. This CDR3 is built from 14 residues. Germline-derived CDR1 and CDR2 are PRHDT and FYEKMQ (reference sequence). The V segment lost 5 bases and the J segment 10 bases; nucleotides outside the gene matches: 12.

About this clonotype itself: The germline gene is not matched at one end of the junction; a read error may be the cause. The V and J genes are TRBV5-1 and TRBJ2-2, with 12 bases that match TRBD1. Looked up from germline, CDR1 is SGHRS and CDR2 is YFSETQ. The CDR3 contains 16 residues. The CDR3 region is CASSPFGTGGTGELLF. As DNA, the CDR3 is TGCGCCAGCAGCCCGTTCGGGACAGGGGGCACCGGGGAGCTGCTTTTT.

This clonotype was recorded many times. The chain couples TRBV10-3 to TRBJ2-5; possibly TRBD1 or TRBD2 for D (5 bases each). This CDR3 comprises 14 residues. Per germline, CDR1 ENHRY and CDR2 SYGVKD. With 5 bases removed from V and 3 bases from J, the gap between germline ends came to 13 bases. CDR3 loop: CAISTRGHEETQYF. The CDR3 region has the DNA TGTGCCATCAGTACTAGGGGTCACGAAGAGACCCAGTACTTC.

As regards this clonotype: Since a much larger clone is just one base distant, this may be a read error. The chain recombines TRBV11-1 with TRBJ2-7, with TRBD1 matching 7 bases. The CDR3 runs 15 residues. Per the germline V gene, CDR1 is SGHAT and CDR2 is FQDESV (reference sequence). CDR3 bases: TGTGCCCGCAGCTTAGTAGGGACAGTCGGTACGGAGCAGTACTTC. Translation: CARSLVGTVGTEQYF.

At least ten counts were recorded for this clonotype. V usage is TRBV7-3 and J usage is TRBJ1-1; D ambiguous. In germline, CDR1 is SGHTA, CDR2 FQGTGA. Trimming pared 4 bases from V and 1 base from J, leaving 10 bases between. This CDR3 region has 14 residues. CDR3 loop: CASSSGPGNTEAFF. The CDR3 nucleotides read TGTGCCAGCAGCTCCGGACCGGGGAACACTGAAGCTTTCTTT. The entire variable domain, with the rest obtained from reference TRBV7-3 and TRBJ1-1, is as follows: GAGVSQTPSNKVTEKGKYVELRCDPISGHTALYWYRQSLGQGPEFLIYFQGTGAADDSGLPNDRFFAVRPEGSVSTLKIQRTERGDSAVYLCASSSGPGNTEAFFGQGTRLTVV.

V gene TRBV29-1 combines with J gene TRBJ2-5; D ambiguous. Trimming stripped 6 bases from V and 12 bases from J, with 11 bases between. CDR1 SQVTM and CDR2 ANQGSEA come from the germline V gene. This CDR3 region has 9 residues. The CDR3 DNA is TGCAGCGTCGCAGAGACTGAGTACTTC. Protein product: CSVAETEYF.

The sample holds many counts of this clonotype. J is TRBJ1-6 and V is TRBV20-1; possible D gene TRBD1, 6 bases. The germline CDR1 and CDR2 sequences are DFQATT and SNEGSKA (reference sequence). V dropped 6 bases and J dropped 7 bases, with 16 bases sitting between them. This CDR3 has 14 residues. CDR3 DNA sequence: TGCAGTGCAGCGGGGACACTGGCAAATTCACCCCTCCACTTT. Protein sequence: CSAAGTLANSPLHF.

On this clonotype itself: This may be a read error, as it is one base from a much larger clone. V gene TRBV2 combines with J gene TRBJ2-5; D not resolved. This CDR3 is 14 amino acids long. The germline V gene encodes CDR1 SNHLY and CDR2 FYNNEI. The CDR3 is CASSRRIAQEAQYF. The CDR3 DNA reads as TGTGCCAGCAGCCGACGTATAGCACAAGAGGCCCAGTACTTC.

Concerning this clonotype: The CDR3 does not close with the conserved phenylalanine or tryptophan, likely indicating a read error. It is unclear where the CDR3 begins or ends on the DNA, so no DNA is shown, and the CDR3 is as TCRdb lists it. The gene calls are TRBV24-1 and TRBJ2-5; the tabulated D call, TRBD2, remains unverified against the DNA. The CDR3 has 8 residues if both end residues are counted. Per the germline V gene, CDR1 is KGHDR and CDR2 is SFDVKD. CDR3 in amino acids: CATSALTS.

The sample holds many counts of this clonotype. The rearrangement links TRBV2 to TRBJ2-2; no reliable D call. The germline V gene encodes CDR1 SNHLY and CDR2 FYNNEI. The CDR3 covers 11 residues. Trimming stripped 2 bases from V and 6 bases from J, with 1 base between. The CDR3 nucleotides are TGTGCCAGCAGTGAACCCGGGGAGCTGTTTTTT. Its protein product is CASSEPGELFF. Together with reference TRBV2 and TRBJ2-2, the CDR3 gives the full variable domain: EPEVTQTPSHQVTQMGQEVILRCVPISNHLYFYWYRQILGQKVEFLVSFYNNEISEKSEIFDDQFSVERPDGSNFTLKIRSTKLEDSAMYFCASSEPGELFFGEGSRLTVL.

This clonotype came up many times. The CDR3 nucleotides read TGTGCCAGCAGAGGACAACGCAATCAGCCCCAGCATTTT. It encodes CASRGQRNQPQHF. This chain uses TRBV6-5 with TRBJ1-5, with D perhaps matching TRBD1 (5 bases). Trimming left V 6 bases short and J 2 bases short, with 8 bases between. The germline CDR1 and CDR2 sequences are MNHEY and SVGAGI. CDR3 length: 13 residues.

This clonotype showed up many times. CDR3 DNA: TGCAGCGTCCCCCAAGAGAACACTGAAGCTTTCTTT. Its translation: CSVPQENTEAFF. This chain joins TRBV29-1 and TRBJ1-1; D is unclear. This CDR3 region has 12 residues. Germline V gene data show CDR1 as SQVTM and CDR2 as ANQGSEA. Deletions cut 6 bases from V and 1 base from J, with 9 bases between.

The V call is TRBV10-3, the J call TRBJ1-5, with D perhaps matching TRBD1 (5 bases). The germline CDR1 and CDR2 sequences are ENHRY and SYGVKD. The V end was cut by 2 bases, the J end by 3 bases, with 14 bases between. The CDR3 loop spans 16 amino acids. The CDR3 DNA is TGTGCCATCAGTGAGGGACAAGAGACCTCCAATCAGCCCCAGCATTTT. This encodes CAISEGQETSNQPQHF.

This clonotype has at least ten counts. The chain is built from TRBV5-1 and TRBJ1-2; D is possibly TRBD1 (5 bases). CDR3 size: 14 residues. Per germline, CDR1 SGHRS and CDR2 YFSETQ. Trimming left V 4 bases short and J 7 bases short, with 17 bases between. Here the CDR3 DNA reads TGCGCCAGCAGCCCCCCACAGGTGGGGTCTGGCTACACCTTC. It translates to CASSPPQVGSGYTF.

The rearrangement joins TRBV27 to TRBJ1-6; D unclear. Germline V lookup: CDR1 MNHEY, CDR2 SMNVEV (reference sequence). Deletions cut 4 bases from V and 5 bases from J, with 9 bases between. There are 14 residues in the CDR3. CDR3 region: CASSYTSNNSPLHF. CDR3 DNA sequence: TGTGCCAGCAGTTATACGTCCAATAATTCACCCCTCCACTTT.

This clonotype was seen at least ten times. V usage is TRBV7-8 and J usage is TRBJ2-7; no clear D gene. Germline values: CDR1 SGHVS, CDR2 FQNEAQ. This CDR3 has 11 amino acids. Between the trimmed V and J ends, which lost 5 bases and 7 bases, there was a span of 9 bases. CDR3 DNA sequence: TGTGCCAGCAGCCCCTACCTGGAGCAGTACTTC. It is translated as CASSPYLEQYF.

A word on this clonotype: This sequence may be a read error, since a much larger clone differs from it by one base. In this CDR3 the conserved last residue, phenylalanine or tryptophan, is missing, so a read error is likely. The chain couples TRBV19 to TRBJ1-6; no definite D call. The CDR3 has 12 amino acids. Germline CDR1 and CDR2: LNHDA and SQIVND (reference sequence). V was pared by 3 bases and J by 7 bases, with 4 bases between. CDR3 loop: CASSIVNSPLHL. In DNA, the CDR3 is TGTGCCAGTAGTATTGTGAATTCACCCCTCCACCTT.

The chain links TRBV12-3 or TRBV12-4 to TRBJ1-4, with 9 bases identical to TRBD1. This CDR3 spans 14 amino acids. Trimming cost V 6 bases and J 10 bases; bases outside gene matches: 9. The CDR3 nucleotides are TGTGCCAGCAGGAAAGAACAGGGGGCTGGAAAACTGTTTTTT. Encoded protein: CASRKEQGAGKLFF.

This clonotype has at least ten counts. The chain has TRBV19 and TRBJ1-2; 9 nucleotides align to TRBD1. The CDR3 runs 14 residues. Looked up from germline, CDR1 is LNHDA and CDR2 is SQIVND (reference sequence). Germline trimming cut 7 bases from V and 5 bases from J; bases unmatched to any gene: 8. The CDR3 nucleotides are TGTGCCAGTACCCTCGGACAGGGGTTTTATGGCTACACCTTC. Translation: CASTLGQGFYGYTF.

The chain carries TRBV2 and TRBJ2-1; 9 bases are a match to TRBD1. Germline loops: CDR1 SNHLY, CDR2 FYNNEI. The V and J ends lost 6 bases and 6 bases, in that order; junction bases with no gene match: 0. This CDR3 region has 12 residues. The CDR3 sequence is CASRDRGNEQFF. CDR3 DNA: TGTGCCAGCAGGGACAGGGGCAATGAGCAGTTCTTC. Together with reference TRBV2 and TRBJ2-1, the CDR3 gives the full variable domain: EPEVTQTPSHQVTQMGQEVILRCVPISNHLYFYWYRQILGQKVEFLVSFYNNEISEKSEIFDDQFSVERPDGSNFTLKIRSTKLEDSAMYFCASRDRGNEQFFGPGTRLTVL.

A few counts support this clonotype. The V call is TRBV30, the J call TRBJ2-7, with 7 nucleotides matching TRBD1. The trim removed 3 bases at V and 7 bases at J, leaving 3 bases unmatched. CDR1 and CDR2 from the germline V gene are GTSNPN and SVGIG (reference sequence). This CDR3 is built from 11 residues. The CDR3 DNA reads as TGTGCCTGGAGCTCAGGGGGTGAGCAGTACTTC. Translated: CAWSSGGEQYF.

The chain employs TRBV7-9 and TRBJ2-5; 11 bases align to TRBD2. The V gene end was trimmed by 4 bases and the J gene end by 5 bases; junction bases not matched to a gene: 9. The V gene's germline CDR1 is SEHNR and CDR2 FQNEAQ (reference sequence). This CDR3 spans 16 amino acids. The CDR3 protein is CASSSTTSGSAETQYF. The DNA for the CDR3 is TGTGCCAGCAGCTCAACTACTAGCGGGAGCGCGGAGACCCAGTACTTC.

This clonotype has at least ten counts. This chain uses TRBV2 with TRBJ1-5; D ambiguous. Trimming removed 7 bases at V and 7 bases at J, with 17 bases between. Germline V lookup: CDR1 SNHLY, CDR2 FYNNEI. The CDR3 spans 14 residues. CDR3 coding DNA: TGTGCCAGCACCTTAGGGCGTGCCGCCCAGCCCCAGCATTTT. Its protein product is CASTLGRAAQPQHF.

In DNA form, the CDR3 reads TGTGCCAGCAGCCTTGTGGGACAGGTGGACTCCGATGGCTACACCTTC. It encodes CASSLVGQVDSDGYTF. The chain has TRBV12-1 and TRBJ1-2; the table's D call, TRBD1, was not checked against the DNA. TRBV12-1 is assigned pseudogene status. The CDR3 consists of 16 residues.

This clonotype was observed many times. The chain couples TRBV2 to TRBJ1-5, with 7 bases fitting TRBD1. The germline CDR1 and CDR2 sequences are SNHLY and FYNNEI. This CDR3 has 17 amino acids. V lost 6 bases and J lost 0; bases outside the gene matches: 11. Here the CDR3 reads CASSQVVDRYSNQPQHF. CDR3 in DNA: TGTGCCAGCAGCCAAGTAGTGGACAGGTATAGCAATCAGCCCCAGCATTTT. Full variable domain (outside the CDR3, taken from reference TRBV2 and TRBJ1-5): EPEVTQTPSHQVTQMGQEVILRCVPISNHLYFYWYRQILGQKVEFLVSFYNNEISEKSEIFDDQFSVERPDGSNFTLKIRSTKLEDSAMYFCASSQVVDRYSNQPQHFGDGTRLSIL.

Worth noting for this clonotype: One end of the junction does not line up with germline, which may come from a read error. V and J are TRBV5-1 and TRBJ2-7; D uncertain. This CDR3 has 12 residues. CDR1 and CDR2 from the germline V gene are SGHRS and YFSETQ. The CDR3 nucleotides are TGTGCCAGCAGCTTAGAACGGTCCGAGCAGTACTTC. It yields the protein CASSLERSEQYF.

This clonotype occurred a few times. The CDR3 reads CASSFTSPYGYTF. CDR3 nucleotide sequence: TGTGCCAGCAGTTTCACATCTCCCTATGGCTACACCTTC. This rearrangement joins TRBV4-2 to TRBJ1-2, with unresolved D. With 6 bases removed from V and 4 bases from J, the gap between germline ends came to 12 bases. Germline CDR1 and CDR2: LGHNA and YNFKEQ. The CDR3 length is 13 residues.